Detailed here is one T cell receptor (beta chain). This record belongs to a study of T cells in Graves' hyperthyroidism and ophthalmopathy. Amplified TCR beta CDR3 regions came from RNA transcripts. RT-PCR in the first round (using the HTBI primer set) targeted the TCR CDR3. A single record per CDR3 protein comes from TCRdb applying MiXCR to the multiplex PCR reads. Of a few hundred thousand distinct CDR3 sequences listed, 15% to 18% were seen once; the top ten hold around 7.3%. The CDR3 runs to 17 residues. Unmatched junction bases numbered 14, after V lost 0 bases and J lost 8 bases. Germline V lookup: CDR1 SGHTS, CDR2 YDEGEE. No progression to ophthalmopathy during 18 months of follow-up defined stable disease. Patients aged 18 to 65 had newly diagnosed hyperthyroidism lasting under 2 months. Uncontrolled infection, other autoimmune disease, pregnancy or lactation disqualified patients from enrolment. A roughly 10 ml volume of fresh peripheral blood provided the PBMCs.

The chain recombines TRBV5-8 with TRBJ1-2; TRBD1 aligns across 9 bases. Source material: blood. The receptor comes from a woman aged 25 to 45 with Graves' hyperthyroidism. CDR3 nucleotides: TGTGCCAGCAGCTTGGACCGTCGGACAGGGGCGCGTGGGGGCTACACCTTC. This encodes CASSLDRRTGARGGYTF.